The rows below give T cell receptor beta chains drawn from one sample of a study of blood T cell repertoires in COVID-19. Sequenced by immunoSEQ multiplex PCR; TCRdb stores in-frame clones only, minus some. The sample has about 360,000 clones, more than 70% seen once. Sample: PBMCs or T cells enriched from blood (not recorded which). The source is a man aged 40-49 years in a cohort exposed to, infected with or recovered from COVID-19 (not recorded which). Each CDR3 is given with its conserved first and last residue. A D gene is named only where the DNA matches it firmly.

d_gene: TRBD1; j_gene: TRBJ1-2; v_gene: TRBV2; CDR3nt: TGTGCCAGCAGTGAAGTGAACAGGGGGGTTCGAGGCTACACCTTC; CDR3aa: CASSEVNRGVRGYTF
d_gene: .; j_gene: TRBJ1-4; v_gene: TRBV14; CDR3nt: TGTGCCAGCCCAAAAATTAGTTATGAAAAACTGTTTTTT; CDR3aa: CASPKISYEKLFF
d_gene: .; j_gene: TRBJ2-1; v_gene: TRBV6-5; CDR3nt: TGTGCCAGCTTTCTCTCGCTAGCCCTCCACAATGAGCAGTTCTTC; CDR3aa: CASFLSLALHNEQFF
d_gene: .; j_gene: TRBJ1-1; v_gene: TRBV7-9; CDR3nt: TGTGCCAGCAGCCCACTAGCACAAGAAGGGGCAAGGGCTGAAGCTTTCTTT; CDR3aa: CASSPLAQEGARAEAFF
d_gene: .; j_gene: TRBJ2-3; v_gene: TRBV7-9; CDR3nt: TGTGCCAGCAGCCCAAGTCAGGGTATAGATACGCAGTATTTT; CDR3aa: CASSPSQGIDTQYF
d_gene: TRBD2; j_gene: TRBJ2-7; v_gene: TRBV18; CDR3nt: TGTGCCAGCTCGACGACTAGCGGGAGTGCCGAGCAGTACTTC; CDR3aa: CASSTTSGSAEQYF
d_gene: TRBD2; j_gene: TRBJ2-7; v_gene: TRBV28; CDR3nt: TGTGCCAGCAGTGTAGCGGGAGTTATCTACGAGCAGTACTTC; CDR3aa: CASSVAGVIYEQYF
d_gene: .; j_gene: TRBJ1-4; v_gene: TRBV5-4; CDR3nt: TGTGCCAGCAGCTCCCAGAAAACTAATGAAAAACTGTTTTTT; CDR3aa: CASSSQKTNEKLFF
d_gene: .; j_gene: TRBJ2-4; v_gene: TRBV7-2; CDR3nt: TGTGCCAGCAGCTTAGAGGTGGGCCCCAAAAACATTCAGTACTTC; CDR3aa: CASSLEVGPKNIQYF
d_gene: .; j_gene: TRBJ1-2; v_gene: TRBV27; CDR3nt: TGTGCCAGCAGTTTTGGGGGGTACGGCTACACCTTC; CDR3aa: CASSFGGYGYTF
d_gene: TRBD1; j_gene: TRBJ2-7; v_gene: TRBV11-2; CDR3nt: TGTGCCAGCAGCTATACAGGGGGCGGGTACGAGCAGTACTTC; CDR3aa: CASSYTGGGYEQYF
d_gene: TRBD1; j_gene: TRBJ2-5; v_gene: TRBV2; CDR3nt: TGTGCCAGCGGCCGGACAGGGTCAGGGGAGACCCAGTACTTC; CDR3aa: CASGRTGSGETQYF